Below, 28 T cell receptor beta chains from the same sample are listed, as sequenced in a study of shared clonotypes between healthy human individuals. TCRdb's table, derived via immunoSEQ multiplex PCR, lists solely in-frame clones and lacks some. The data show about 180,000 clones, about 93% seen once. What was sequenced was naive CD4+ T cells sorted from blood. Indicated subset: CD45RA+ positively selected. The source of these receptors is a woman aged 30 to 39 in good health.

The chain couples TRBV18 to TRBJ1-1; TRBD1 is a possible D gene (6 bases). The CDR3 contains 15 residues. V lost 3 bases and J 1 base, leaving 12 bases between the germline ends. Germline CDR1 KGHSH, CDR2 LQKENI. The CDR3 region has the DNA TGTGCCAGCTCACCCACGGGACACCAGAACACTGAAGCTTTCTTT. The encoded protein is CASSPTGHQNTEAFF.

This chain links TRBV7-8 with TRBJ1-5; D unclear. The V gene lost 0 bases and the J gene lost 3 bases, with 9 bases spanning the gap. Germline CDR1 SGHVS, CDR2 FQNEAQ. The CDR3 consists of 15 residues. The CDR3: CASSLAGSVNQPQHF. The CDR3 DNA follows: TGTGCCAGCAGCTTAGCTGGATCTGTCAATCAGCCCCAGCATTTT.

This clone was found a few times. The chain couples TRBV5-4 to TRBJ2-7; TRBD2 agrees at 13 bases. The length of the CDR3 is 16 residues. With V trimmed by 3 bases and J by 5 bases, 8 bases remained unmatched. Germline CDR1 is SGHNT and CDR2 is YYREEE (reference sequence). CDR3 nucleotide sequence: TGTGCCAGCAGCTGGACTAGCGGGAGAAGTTTCGACGAGCAGTACTTC. It encodes CASSWTSGRSFDEQYF.

The chain has TRBV6-1 and TRBJ2-3; tentative D call: TRBD2 (6 bases). The CDR3 has 14 amino acids. The ends were cut back, 7 bases at V and 6 bases at J, with 17 bases in the middle. Germline V CDR1 and CDR2: MNHNS, SASEGT. The CDR3 is CASMEGVPPDTQYF. The CDR3 DNA sequence: TGTGCCAGCATGGAGGGAGTCCCCCCGGATACGCAGTATTTT.

This chain uses TRBV19 with TRBJ2-4, with 10 nucleotides matching TRBD2. The germline gives CDR1 LNHDA, CDR2 SQIVND (reference sequence). J lost 1 base, V lost 2 bases, and 8 bases had no gene match. This CDR3 is built from 18 residues. The DNA of the CDR3 is TGTGCCAGTAGTATAATGAGCGGGAGGGCCGTGGCCAAAAACATTCAGTACTTC. Translation gives CASSIMSGRAVAKNIQYF.

This chain links TRBV6-5 with TRBJ2-5, with 10 bases identical to TRBD2. The DNA end is a closer match to TRBJ2-7, so the J assignment may be wrong. The germline V gene encodes CDR1 MNHEY and CDR2 SVGAGI. This CDR3 has 15 amino acids. The CDR3 sequence: CASSPSGGISYEQYF. The CDR3 DNA sequence: TGTGCCAGCAGTCCTAGCGGGGGTATCTCCTACGAGCAGTACTTC.

V gene TRBV6-5 combines with J gene TRBJ2-1; D is unresolved. Trimming shortened V by 0 bases and J by 5 bases, and 11 bases separated the two germline ends. This CDR3 has 15 residues. Germline assignment: CDR1 MNHEY and CDR2 SVGAGI. CDR3 sequence: CASSYSISGNNEQFF. The CDR3 region has the DNA TGTGCCAGCAGTTACTCGATTTCCGGAAACAATGAGCAGTTCTTC.

DNA of the CDR3: TGTGCCAGCAGTACGACAAGGGGATACGAGCAGTACTTC. It translates to CASSTTRGYEQYF. The rearrangement uses TRBV2 and TRBJ2-7; a weak D match, TRBD1 (5 bases). The germline gives CDR1 SNHLY, CDR2 FYNNEI. The germline V and J ends were trimmed by 5 bases and 4 bases, with 12 bases remaining between them. The CDR3 is 13 amino acids.

The V gene is TRBV7-3, the J gene TRBJ1-1, with D uncertain. Germline lookup yields CDR1 SGHTA and CDR2 FQGTGA. Deletions cut 3 bases from V and 0 bases from J, with 8 bases between. CDR3 size: 14 residues. The CDR3 DNA sequence: TGTGCCAGCAGCTTTGGGCTTCTGAACACTGAAGCTTTCTTT. It is translated as CASSFGLLNTEAFF.

The chain joins TRBV18 to TRBJ2-7, with TRBD1 identical over 9 bases. CDR1 is KGHSH, CDR2 LQKENI, per germline. This CDR3 has 14 residues. Germline trimming cut 6 bases from V and 5 bases from J; bases unmatched to any gene: 8. The CDR3 DNA reads as TGTGCCAGCTCGCGCGGGACAGGGAGGGACGAGCAGTACTTC. Its protein product is CASSRGTGRDEQYF.

The chain carries TRBV10-1 and TRBJ2-7; 10 nucleotides line up with TRBD2. Germline CDR1 reads WNHNN; CDR2 reads SYGVQD (reference sequence). The CDR3 is 18 residues long. V shed 4 bases, J shed 1 base, and the junction held 13 bases outside the gene matches. CDR3 in amino acids: CASSAGLAELSPSYEQYF. The CDR3 DNA reads as TGCGCCAGCAGTGCCGGACTAGCGGAACTATCTCCGTCCTACGAGCAGTACTTC.

V usage is TRBV6-1 and J usage is TRBJ2-5; D is uncertain. Trimming removed 6 bases from V and 2 bases from J, with 7 bases in between. The CDR3 covers 12 residues. CDR1 MNHNS and CDR2 SASEGT come from the germline V gene. CDR3 in amino acids: CASSLIQETQYF. Written as DNA, the CDR3 is TGTGCCAGCAGCCTGATACAAGAGACCCAGTACTTC.

The rearrangement joins TRBV28 to TRBJ2-7, with 7 bases that match TRBD2. The CDR3 runs to 15 residues. J lost 2 bases, V lost 4 bases, and 8 bases had no gene match. Germline V gene lookup returns CDR1 MDHEN and CDR2 SYDVKM. This CDR3 is CASSSEGGKPYEQYF. The DNA of the CDR3 is TGTGCCAGCAGTTCCGAGGGAGGGAAACCCTACGAGCAGTACTTC.

The J gene is TRBJ2-3, the V gene TRBV7-9, with 11 bases lining up with TRBD2. Germline loops: CDR1 SEHNR, CDR2 FQNEAQ (reference sequence). The junction had 6 bases not matched to a gene; V was cut back by 5 bases and J by 2 bases. The CDR3 consists of 16 residues. CDR3 bases: TGTGCCAGCAGCCCCGGACTAGCGGGTTACACAGATACGCAGTATTTT. Translated: CASSPGLAGYTDTQYF.

J is TRBJ2-7 and V is TRBV5-8; 7 bases align to TRBD1. Trimming took 3 bases from V and 2 from J; bases not matched to a gene: 8. This CDR3 spans 15 amino acids. Germline CDR1 SGHTS, CDR2 YDEGEE. The CDR3 is CASSWTGQPTYEQYF. As DNA, the CDR3 is TGTGCCAGCAGCTGGACGGGACAGCCAACCTACGAGCAGTACTTC.

This chain uses TRBV2 with TRBJ2-7; D not resolved. V was trimmed by 4 bases and J by 5 bases, leaving 3 bases between them. Per germline, CDR1 SNHLY and CDR2 FYNNEI. This CDR3 has 10 residues. CDR3: CASSVDEQYF. In nucleotides, the CDR3 is TGTGCCAGCAGTGTGGACGAGCAGTACTTC.

The chain has TRBV19 and TRBJ2-1; D is possibly TRBD1 or TRBD2 (6 bases each). The V gene's germline CDR1 is LNHDA and CDR2 SQIVND (reference sequence). The CDR3 runs 17 residues. Trimming stripped 3 bases from V and 2 bases from J, with 17 bases between. For the CDR3, the DNA is TGTGCCAGTAGTATTCGGAAAGGGGGAGGCCCCTACAATGAGCAGTTCTTC. Protein product: CASSIRKGGGPYNEQFF. Using reference TRBV19 and TRBJ2-1 for the parts outside the CDR3, the full variable domain is DGGITQSPKYLFRKEGQNVTLSCEQNLNHDAMYWYRQDPGQGLRLIYYSQIVNDFQKGDIAEGYSVSREKKESFPLTVTSAQKNPTAFYLCASSIRKGGGPYNEQFFGPGTRLTVL.

The rearrangement joins TRBV6-5 to TRBJ2-1; tentatively, D is TRBD1 (6 bases). Germline-derived CDR1 and CDR2 are MNHEY and SVGAGI. The V end was cut by 2 bases, the J end by 6 bases, with 14 bases between. CDR3 length: 15 amino acids. CDR3 residues: CASSYDRYGGNEQFF. The CDR3 region has the DNA TGTGCCAGCAGTTACGACAGGTATGGGGGCAATGAGCAGTTCTTC.

As to this clone: The sample holds other DNA sequences that translate to the same CDR3. The V call is TRBV28, the J call TRBJ2-3, with TRBD2 matching 7 bases. Trimming took 4 bases from V and 0 from J; bases not matched to a gene: 1. The germline V gene encodes CDR1 MDHEN and CDR2 SYDVKM. The CDR3 length is 14 residues. The CDR3 coding sequence is TGTGCCAGCAGTTATAGCGGGAGCACAGATACGCAGTATTTT. Its protein is CASSYSGSTDTQYF.

V usage is TRBV6-5 and J usage is TRBJ1-5; TRBD1 matches at 7 bases. The CDR3 has 13 residues. J gave up 4 bases and V 6 bases, and 3 bases lay outside the gene matches. CDR1 MNHEY and CDR2 SVGAGI come from the germline V gene. The CDR3 loop is CASREQGNQPQHF. The CDR3 DNA follows: TGTGCCAGCAGAGAACAGGGGAATCAGCCCCAGCATTTT.

This chain connects TRBV14 to TRBJ2-3; tentative D call: TRBD1 (5 bases). The V end lost 6 bases, the J end lost 0 bases, and 13 bases lay between the germline ends. Looked up from germline, CDR1 is SGHDN and CDR2 is FVKESK. The CDR3 is 15 residues long. CDR3 nucleotides: TGTGCCAGCAGTCTGCGCCAGGGAAGCACAGATACGCAGTATTTT. Translated, it gives CASSLRQGSTDTQYF.

This clone was recorded a few times. The chain has TRBV7-2 and TRBJ1-3; D is unresolved. Germline CDR1 reads SGHTA; CDR2 reads FQGNSA. Trimming took off 5 bases at V and 0 bases at J, with 8 bases between the two ends. The CDR3 runs 14 residues. The CDR3 loop is CASSPEASGNTIYF. CDR3 coding DNA: TGTGCCAGCAGCCCAGAGGCCTCTGGAAACACCATATATTTT.

J is TRBJ2-3 and V is TRBV5-1; D remains unclear. The CDR3 covers 15 residues. CDR1 is SGHRS, CDR2 YFSETQ, per germline. Trimming cost V 6 bases and J 1 base, with 15 bases left between them. This CDR3 reads CASTPQRIRTDTQYF. CDR3 DNA sequence: TGCGCCAGCACTCCTCAAAGGATCCGCACAGATACGCAGTATTTT.

This chain uses TRBV18 with TRBJ2-7; perhaps TRBD1 as D (6 bases). CDR3 length equals 14 residues. V shed 3 bases and J shed 2 bases, with 11 bases lying between them. Germline CDR1 is KGHSH and CDR2 is LQKENI. The CDR3 is CASSPGTQTYEQYF. CDR3 DNA: TGTGCCAGCTCACCCGGGACACAGACCTACGAGCAGTACTTC. Full variable domain (rest looked up from reference TRBV18 and TRBJ2-7): NAGVMQNPRHLVRRRGQEARLRCSPMKGHSHVYWYRQLPEEGLKFMVYLQKENIIDESGMPKERFSAEFPKEGPSILRIQQVVRGDSAAYFCASSPGTQTYEQYFGPGTRLTVT.

V usage is TRBV29-1 and J usage is TRBJ2-5; D remains unclear. The J call is uncertain, as TRBJ2-7 better fits the DNA end. The germline V gene encodes CDR1 SQVTM and CDR2 ANQGSEA. The CDR3 runs 12 residues. The CDR3 nucleotides are TGCAGCGTTGCCGATAGTGTAGACGAGCAGTACTTC. Translation: CSVADSVDEQYF.

The chain has TRBV5-1 and TRBJ1-2, with D possibly TRBD1 on 5 matching bases. Germline CDR1 and CDR2: SGHRS and YFSETQ. Trimming cost V 4 bases and J 4 bases, with 14 bases left between them. The CDR3 sequence is 14 residues long. CDR3 amino acids: CASSEGFQAYGYTF. The CDR3 DNA reads TGCGCCAGCAGCGAGGGGTTCCAGGCCTATGGCTACACCTTC.

This chain joins TRBV28 and TRBJ2-5, with a weak D call TRBD2 (6 bases). The CDR3 runs 15 residues. Germline V gene data show CDR1 as MDHEN and CDR2 as SYDVKM. V was cut by 6 bases and J by 4 bases, with 18 bases left in between. CDR3 sequence (DNA): TGTGCCAGCAGGGGGGAGGTTGTGGTGGCAGAGACCCAGTACTTC. Translated: CASRGEVVVAETQYF.

The V gene is TRBV29-1, the J gene TRBJ2-5; D is possibly TRBD1 (6 bases). The V gene's germline CDR1 is SQVTM and CDR2 ANQGSEA. The CDR3 has 12 residues. Trimming stripped 6 bases from V and 4 bases from J, with 12 bases between. The CDR3 sequence is CSVTRTAETQYF. The CDR3 bases are TGCAGCGTCACCCGGACAGCAGAGACCCAGTACTTC.